This entry concerns a single T cell receptor beta chain. Its cognate antigen is unknown. This record belongs to a study of CD8+CD57+ T cells in acquired aplastic anemia. Whole-study findings and limits: Patients and controls shared roughly 31 CD8+ CDR3 sequences, highly expressed in patients.

Investigators profiled TCR beta VDJ and CDR3 from genomic DNA template. TCRdb independently ran MiXCR on the reads; one entry per CDR3 protein. The sample holds tens of thousands of distinct CDR3 sequences, around 42% seen once. The CDR3 consists of 17 residues. Per germline, CDR1 LNHDA and CDR2 SQIVND (reference sequence). J lost 0 bases, V lost 4 bases, and 9 bases had no gene match. This clonotype was sampled from a human donor in good health, serving as a control. Sequencing was done on a sample of sorted CD4+, CD8+, or CD8+CD57+ T cells (not recorded which) from PBMCs. The gene calls are TRBV19 and TRBJ2-1, with TRBD2 matching over 7 bases. CDR3 region: CASSNPPLADSYNEQFF. CDR3 in DNA: TGTGCCAGTAGTAATCCTCCCCTAGCGGACTCCTACAATGAGCAGTTCTTC.